The 19 T cell receptor beta chains listed next were all sequenced from one sample in a study of long-term antiretroviral therapy in people with HIV. They ran version v3.0 of the immunoSEQ assay at survey level. Using immunoSEQ multiplex PCR, the repertoire was profiled, and TCRdb retains in-frame clones only, with some absent. Found here are 30,000 to 40,000 clones, roughly four fifths of them singletons; the top ten hold 13%. Here the sequenced sample was unsorted PBMCs, taken 0.3 years after starting antiretroviral therapy. The receptors shown here come from a man younger than 35 with HIV.

The chain employs TRBV4-3 and TRBJ2-1, with TRBD2 as a possible D gene (5 bases). V lost 3 bases to trimming and J lost 12 bases, with 15 bases between them. The CDR3 is made up of 13 amino acids. Germline lookup yields CDR1 LGHNA and CDR2 YSLEER. CDR3 amino acids: CASSQEHGERQFF. The CDR3 DNA sequence: TGCGCCAGCAGCCAGGAACACGGGGAGAGGCAGTTCTTC.

This clone was found a few times. This same CDR3 is encoded by further DNA sequences in the sample. V usage is TRBV7-9 and J usage is TRBJ2-1, with D hard to call. The CDR3 consists of 11 residues. The germline V gene has CDR1 SEHNR and CDR2 FQNEAQ (reference sequence). V was shortened by 5 bases and J by 8 bases, with 7 bases between the two germline ends. CDR3 region: CASSLRYEQFF. As DNA, the CDR3 is TGTGCCAGCAGCCTTAGGTATGAGCAGTTCTTC.

The chain carries TRBV5-1 and TRBJ2-3, with D perhaps being TRBD1 or TRBD2 (5 bases each). The V gene lost 7 bases and the J gene lost 6 bases, with 21 bases spanning the gap. The CDR3 runs 15 residues. Germline CDR1 SGHRS, CDR2 YFSETQ. The CDR3 DNA reads TGCGCCAGCGCATTGAGAAGCAGGGAGTCGGATACGCAGTATTTT. Amino acid sequence: CASALRSRESDTQYF.

The rearrangement links TRBV4-1 to TRBJ1-4; D may be TRBD1 (5 bases). Germline V gives CDR1 MGHRA, CDR2 YSYEKL. CDR3 length: 16 residues. The V end lost 4 bases, the J end lost 4 bases, and 16 bases lay between the germline ends. CDR3 sequence (DNA): TGCGCCAGCAGCCTACGTACGGGGGATTATAATGAAAAACTGTTTTTT. Translating it yields CASSLRTGDYNEKLFF.

This chain links TRBV11-2 with TRBJ2-7, with unresolved D. CDR3 length equals 15 residues. Looked up from germline, CDR1 is SGHAT and CDR2 is FQNNGV. Deletions cut 5 bases from V and 2 bases from J, with 16 bases between. The CDR3 loop is CASSRHGWSTYEQYF. CDR3 bases: TGTGCCAGCAGCCGACACGGATGGTCTACCTACGAGCAGTACTTC.

The table lists this clone with a few counts. The same CDR3 is also encoded by other DNA sequences in this sample. This chain links TRBV19 with TRBJ2-7, with a possible D match to TRBD1 (6 bases). Per germline, CDR1 LNHDA and CDR2 SQIVND (reference sequence). V lost 1 base and J lost 5, with 9 bases in between. The CDR3 covers 13 residues. For the CDR3, the DNA is TGTGCCAGTAGTATAGCCTCAGGGGACGAGCAGTACTTC. Residues: CASSIASGDEQYF.

This CDR3 reads CASSQDGLAAYNEQFF. The CDR3 DNA sequence: TGCGCCAGCAGCCAAGACGGACTAGCGGCCTACAATGAGCAGTTCTTC. V usage is TRBV4-3 and J usage is TRBJ2-1; TRBD2 agrees at 10 bases. The V segment lost 0 bases and the J segment 2 bases; nucleotides outside the gene matches: 1. Germline V gene lookup returns CDR1 LGHNA and CDR2 YSLEER. This CDR3 spans 16 amino acids.

V is TRBV4-1 and J is TRBJ2-1; 12 bases map to TRBD2. This CDR3 comprises 19 residues. V lost 4 bases and J lost 10; bases outside the gene matches: 20. Germline V gene lookup returns CDR1 MGHRA and CDR2 YSYEKL. CDR3 region: CASSRSGGPSGRASGEQFF. In nucleotides, the CDR3 is TGCGCCAGCAGCCGTTCAGGGGGCCCTAGCGGGAGGGCCTCGGGGGAGCAGTTCTTC.

This clone was observed once. The chain combines TRBV5-4 with TRBJ2-5; TRBD1 or TRBD2 may be the D gene (5 bases each). The CDR3 spans 14 residues. The V end was cut by 4 bases, the J end by 3 bases, with 13 bases between. Per the germline V gene, CDR1 is SGHNT and CDR2 is YYREEE (reference sequence). The CDR3 region is CASSTNMGEETQYF. The CDR3 nucleotides read TGTGCCAGCAGCACCAATATGGGGGAAGAGACCCAGTACTTC.

The chain uses TRBV4-2 and TRBJ2-7; 9 bases agree with TRBD2. Germline assignment: CDR1 LGHNA and CDR2 YNFKEQ. The V gene end was trimmed by 2 bases and the J gene end by 7 bases; junction bases not matched to a gene: 12. The length of the CDR3 is 16 residues. The CDR3 protein is CASSQPLAGGAKEQYF. CDR3 nucleotides: TGTGCCAGCAGCCAACCCCTTGCGGGGGGGGCGAAAGAGCAGTACTTC.

The chain has TRBV28 and TRBJ1-5; D call uncertain. In germline, CDR1 is MDHEN, CDR2 SYDVKM. This CDR3 spans 16 amino acids. Trimming took 5 bases from V and 4 from J, leaving 18 bases between them. This chain's CDR3 is CASSLSLDRRNQPQHF. The CDR3 DNA sequence: TGTGCCAGCAGTCTAAGCTTGGACCGCCGTAATCAGCCCCAGCATTTT. The whole variable domain, remainder taken from reference TRBV28 and TRBJ1-5, is DVKVTQSSRYLVKRTGEKVFLECVQDMDHENMFWYRQDPGLGLRLIYFSYDVKMKEKGDIPEGYSVSREKKERFSLILESASTNQTSMYLCASSLSLDRRNQPQHFGDGTRLSIL.

The rearrangement links TRBV13 to TRBJ2-7; D call uncertain. V lost 5 bases and J 4 bases, leaving 12 bases between the germline ends. The CDR3 loop spans 13 amino acids. Germline V gene sequence: CDR1 PRHDT, CDR2 FYEKMQ (reference sequence). For the CDR3, the DNA is TGTGCCAGCAGCGCTTATGTTGGATACGAGCAGTACTTC. Translation: CASSAYVGYEQYF.

The rearrangement uses TRBV4-1 and TRBJ2-3, with 8 bases matching TRBD2. The CDR3 consists of 16 residues. Trimming at V came to 1 base and at J to 5 bases, leaving 8 bases not matched to a gene. Germline CDR1 is MGHRA and CDR2 is YSYEKL. CDR3 in amino acids: CASSQGLRGVGDTQYF. In DNA form, the CDR3 reads TGCGCCAGCAGCCAAGGTTTGCGGGGGGTTGGAGATACGCAGTATTTT.

The gene calls are TRBV28 and TRBJ2-3, with TRBD2 as a possible D gene (6 bases). The CDR3 is made up of 14 amino acids. Per germline, CDR1 MDHEN and CDR2 SYDVKM. V gave up 4 bases and J gave up 6 bases, with 14 bases separating them. The CDR3 bases are TGTGCCAGCAGTTCTCCCGGGGGTGGGGATACGCAGTATTTT. It encodes CASSSPGGGDTQYF.

This chain links TRBV9 with TRBJ2-7, with D perhaps matching TRBD1 (7 bases). Trimming pared 3 bases from V and 4 bases from J, leaving 17 bases between. Germline CDR1 is SGDLS and CDR2 is YYNGEE. CDR3 length equals 15 residues. CDR3 coding DNA: TGTGCCAGCAGCGAGGGGGCTCTAGCGCTATACGAGCAGTACTTC. Protein product: CASSEGALALYEQYF.

V usage is TRBV5-1 and J usage is TRBJ2-2; D is uncertain. The germline V gene has CDR1 SGHRS and CDR2 YFSETQ. There are 15 residues in the CDR3. V was clipped by 4 bases and J by 3 bases, with 13 bases between them. CDR3 amino acids: CASSPLPEDTGELFF. As DNA, the CDR3 is TGCGCCAGCAGCCCTTTACCCGAGGACACCGGGGAGCTGTTTTTT.

The rearrangement joins TRBV2 to TRBJ2-3, with 7 bases fitting TRBD1. Germline-derived CDR1 and CDR2 are SNHLY and FYNNEI. The CDR3 sequence is 17 residues long. V shed 4 bases, J shed 0 bases, and the junction held 10 bases outside the gene matches. The CDR3 DNA follows: TGTGCCAGCAGTGCACGAACCGGGACAGCGAGCACAGATACGCAGTATTTT. It encodes CASSARTGTASTDTQYF.

J is TRBJ2-3 and V is TRBV18; TRBD2 might be the D (5 bases). V was clipped by 6 bases and J by 6 bases, with 16 bases between them. Germline V gives CDR1 KGHSH, CDR2 LQKENI. The CDR3 runs to 14 residues. The CDR3, as DNA: TGTGCCAGCTCCGCTAGCCGGGGTGGGGATACGCAGTATTTT. Translating it yields CASSASRGGDTQYF. Full variable domain (outside the CDR3, taken from reference TRBV18 and TRBJ2-3): NAGVMQNPRHLVRRRGQEARLRCSPMKGHSHVYWYRQLPEEGLKFMVYLQKENIIDESGMPKERFSAEFPKEGPSILRIQQVVRGDSAAYFCASSASRGGDTQYFGPGTRLTVL.

V and J are TRBV19 and TRBJ1-2; 8 nucleotides line up with TRBD1. Germline V gene lookup returns CDR1 LNHDA and CDR2 SQIVND (reference sequence). Trimming cost V 5 bases and J 3 bases; bases outside gene matches: 5. The CDR3 extends over 14 amino acids. CDR3 nucleotide sequence: TGTGCCAGTAGTGGACAGGGAAGCTACTATGGCTACACCTTC. Translated, it gives CASSGQGSYYGYTF.